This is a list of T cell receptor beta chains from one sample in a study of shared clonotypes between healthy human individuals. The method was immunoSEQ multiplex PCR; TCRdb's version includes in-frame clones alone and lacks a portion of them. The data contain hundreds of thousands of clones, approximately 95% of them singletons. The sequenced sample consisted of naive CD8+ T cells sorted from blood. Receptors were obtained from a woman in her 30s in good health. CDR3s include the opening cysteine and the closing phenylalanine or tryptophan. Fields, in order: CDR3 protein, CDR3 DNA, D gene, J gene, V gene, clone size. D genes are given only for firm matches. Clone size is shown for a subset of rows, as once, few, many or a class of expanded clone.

CASKLAGALDEQYF | TGTGCCAGCAAATTAGCGGGAGCACTTGACGAGCAGTACTTC | TRBD2 | TRBJ2-7 | TRBV27 | .
CASALGLGWGETQYF | TGTGCCAGCGCCCTAGGACTAGGTTGGGGGGAGACCCAGTACTTC | TRBD2 | TRBJ2-5 | TRBV6-5 | once
CAQKGTLAGGPLNNEQFF | TGTGCCCAGAAAGGGACCCTAGCGGGAGGGCCACTTAACAATGAGCAGTTCTTC | TRBD2 | TRBJ2-1 | TRBV2 | .
CASKGAGNEQYF | TGTGCCAGTAAGGGGGCAGGCAACGAGCAGTACTTC | TRBD1 | TRBJ2-7 | TRBV19 | .
CASSFPGAEAFF | TGTGCCAGCAGCTTCCCAGGGGCCGAAGCTTTCTTT | . | TRBJ1-1 | TRBV7-3 | .
CASTVWRFGDYGYTF | TGTGCCAGCACCGTGTGGCGGTTCGGGGACTATGGCTACACCTTC | . | TRBJ1-2 | TRBV5-4 | .
CASTLERDPYYEQYF | TGTGCCAGCACCCTCGAGCGGGATCCGTACTACGAGCAGTACTTC | TRBD2 | TRBJ2-7 | TRBV28 | once
CASSEAFNTGGTEAFF | TGTGCCAGCAGTGAAGCGTTCAATACCGGGGGTACTGAAGCTTTCTTT | . | TRBJ1-1 | TRBV2 | .
CASSLPVLDLASSADTQYF | TGTGCCAGCAGTTTACCGGTTCTCGATTTGGCTAGCTCGGCAGATACGCAGTATTTT | . | TRBJ2-3 | TRBV28 | .
CASSLETVKNIQYF | TGTGCCAGCAGCTTAGAAACAGTTAAAAACATTCAGTACTTC | . | TRBJ2-4 | TRBV13 | .
CASSIGTGGGYEQYF | TGTGCCAGTAGTATTGGGACAGGGGGTGGCTACGAGCAGTACTTC | TRBD1 | TRBJ2-7 | TRBV19 | .
CARTGDEQFF | TGTGCCAGGACGGGGGATGAGCAGTTCTTC | . | TRBJ2-1 | TRBV2 | .
CASSYMGGTGELFF | TGTGCCAGCAGTTACATGGGAGGCACCGGGGAGCTGTTTTTT | . | TRBJ2-2 | TRBV27 | .
CASSGRLAGDGEQYF | TGTGCCAGCAGCGGACGACTAGCGGGAGATGGGGAGCAGTACTTC | TRBD2 | TRBJ2-7 | TRBV7-8 | .
CSVSSSYNEQFF | TGCAGCGTTTCAAGCTCCTACAATGAGCAGTTCTTC | . | TRBJ2-1 | TRBV29-1 | .
CASSLRPRVRGDTQYF | TGTGCCAGCAGCTTAAGGCCCAGGGTTCGGGGAGATACGCAGTATTTT | . | TRBJ2-3 | TRBV11-1 | .
CASSLSGNGFYEQYF | TGTGCCAGCAGCTTAAGCGGGAACGGCTTCTACGAGCAGTACTTC | TRBD2 | TRBJ2-7 | TRBV13 | .
CASSLSRVGGSYEQYF | TGTGCCAGCAGCTTATCCCGGGTTGGCGGATCCTACGAGCAGTACTTC | . | TRBJ2-7 | TRBV5-5 | .
CASSLRNGLQATNEKLFF | TGTGCCAGCAGCCTCCGAAACGGGCTTCAAGCAACTAATGAAAAACTGTTTTTT | . | TRBJ1-4 | TRBV9 | once
CASSKPTGGDAFF | TGTGCCAGCAGTAAGCCGACAGGGGGTGATGCTTTCTTT | TRBD1 | TRBJ1-1 | TRBV7-9 | .
CSVEDPTINEQFF | TGCAGCGTTGAAGATCCAACTATCAATGAGCAGTTCTTC | . | TRBJ2-1 | TRBV29-1 | .
CASRGTGTSNQPQHF | TGTGCCAGCAGGGGGACAGGGACGAGCAATCAGCCCCAGCATTTT | TRBD1 | TRBJ1-5 | TRBV2 | once
CASSSSRPGQPQHF | TGTGCCAGCAGCTCTTCCCGACCCGGTCAGCCCCAGCATTTT | . | TRBJ1-5 | TRBV7-2 | .
CASSYSTLNEQFF | TGTGCCAGCAGTTACTCGACCCTCAATGAGCAGTTCTTC | . | TRBJ2-1 | TRBV6-5 | .
CASGTWDNEQFF | TGCGCCAGCGGTACCTGGGACAATGAGCAGTTCTTC | . | TRBJ2-1 | TRBV4-1 | .
CASSPWDHTEAFF | TGTGCCAGCAGCCCATGGGACCACACTGAAGCTTTCTTT | . | TRBJ1-1 | TRBV5-4 | .
CASSLRGPYNEQFF | TGTGCCAGCAGTTTGAGGGGGCCCTACAATGAGCAGTTCTTC | TRBD1 | TRBJ2-1 | TRBV28 | .
CASSPRAAIEQYF | TGTGCCAGCAGCCCCAGAGCGGCCATCGAGCAGTACTTC | . | TRBJ2-7 | TRBV11-2 | once
CASSLHGLDTQYF | TGTGCCAGCAGCTTACACGGCCTTGATACGCAGTATTTT | . | TRBJ2-3 | TRBV7-9 | .
CASSSSGDTQYF | TGTGCCAGCAGTTCCTCGGGAGATACGCAGTATTTT | . | TRBJ2-3 | TRBV6-5 | .
CASSLPRESGNTIYF | TGCGCCAGCAGCTTGCCGAGGGAGTCTGGAAACACCATATATTTT | . | TRBJ1-3 | TRBV5-1 | .
CAWSAETGGGETQYF | TGTGCCTGGAGTGCCGAGACAGGGGGAGGAGAGACCCAGTACTTC | TRBD1 | TRBJ2-5 | TRBV30 | once
CAALEGDVEEETQYF | TGCGCGGCTCTTGAAGGGGATGTGGAAGAAGAGACCCAGTACTTC | . | TRBJ2-5 | TRBV23-1 | .
CASSQPGYPPLF | TGTGCCAGCAGCCAACCGGGCTACCCCCCGCTCTTC | . | TRBJ2-1 | TRBV4-2 | .
CASASGLTYEQYF | TGTGCCAGCGCCTCTGGACTTACCTACGAGCAGTACTTC | . | TRBJ2-7 | TRBV7-9 | .
CASSIDAGGFYEQYF | TGTGCCAGTAGTATCGATGCGGGAGGCTTCTACGAGCAGTACTTC | TRBD2 | TRBJ2-7 | TRBV19 | .
CASSQYELDEQFF | TGTGCCAGCAGCCAATATGAATTGGATGAGCAGTTCTTC | . | TRBJ2-1 | TRBV13 | once
CASSTGGELAKNIQYF | TGCGCCAGCAGCACAGGGGGAGAACTAGCCAAAAACATTCAGTACTTC | TRBD1 | TRBJ2-4 | TRBV10-2 | .
CASTPLRVTAGYGYTF | TGTGCCAGCACCCCCTTAAGGGTTACGGCGGGCTATGGCTACACCTTC | . | TRBJ1-2 | TRBV28 | .
CASSQEIGLRDFDEQYF | TGCGCCAGCAGCCAAGAAATTGGCCTCCGGGACTTTGACGAGCAGTACTTC | . | TRBJ2-7 | TRBV4-1 | .
CASSFSGRAPDTQYF | TGTGCCAGCAGCTTTAGCGGGAGGGCCCCAGATACGCAGTATTTT | TRBD2 | TRBJ2-3 | TRBV11-3 | .
CSVEETNEQFF | TGCAGCGTTGAAGAGACGAATGAGCAGTTCTTC | . | TRBJ2-1 | TRBV29-1 | .
CASSLVAGQGPDEQYF | TGTGCCAGCAGTTTAGTGGCGGGACAGGGGCCCGACGAGCAGTACTTC | TRBD1 | TRBJ2-7 | TRBV27 | .
CASSQNEGLRWGYTF | TGTGCCAGCAGCCAAAATGAGGGGCTGAGGTGGGGCTACACCTTC | . | TRBJ1-2 | TRBV14 | .
CASSQGGSLNEQFF | TGCGCCAGCAGCCAAGGTGGGAGCCTAAATGAGCAGTTCTTC | . | TRBJ2-1 | TRBV7-3 | .